Described below is a single T cell receptor beta chain sequence and its context. The CDR3 covers 13 residues. The germline gives CDR1 SGHAT, CDR2 FQNNGV. The V gene lost 3 bases and the J gene lost 0 bases, with 6 bases spanning the gap. The data originate from a study of technical replicates of blood from a handful of donors. Clones were sequenced by immunoSEQ multiplex PCR, and TCRdb holds only the in-frame ones, with some missing. The sample records tens of thousands of clones, roughly 94% being singletons. The receptor was isolated from a human donor in good health. The J gene is TRBJ2-7, the V gene TRBV11-2, with D possibly being TRBD2 (5 bases). The sequencing sample was made of T cells isolated from PBMCs. CDR3: CASSLGSSYEQYF. CDR3 bases: TGTGCCAGCAGCTTGGGGAGCTCCTACGAGCAGTACTTC.